Below are 20 T cell receptor beta chains sequenced from a single sample in a study of regulatory and conventional T cells in RAG deficiency. Blood CD4+ CD25-low CD127-high conventional T cells supplied the genomic DNA template. Sequencing used immunoSEQ multiplex PCR; TCRdb keeps in-frame clones, though not all of them. The sample holds about 29,000 clones; around 96% are singletons and the top ten take about 0.17%. Separately, the same data were catalogued under a study of regulatory T cells. That paper notes: Primers: 52 TRBV forward and 13 TRBJ reverse.

Sequencing was performed on CD25- CD4+ T cells sorted from blood. These receptors all stem from a human donor in good health.

This clone was seen just once. V is TRBV19 and J is TRBJ1-5; the match to TRBD1 covers 9 bases. With 5 bases clipped from V and 5 bases from J, the junction kept 7 bases outside the gene matches. The CDR3 is made up of 15 amino acids. Germline CDR1 LNHDA, CDR2 SQIVND (reference sequence). DNA of the CDR3: TGTGCCAGTAGTCGGGCCTGGACAGGGGATCAGCCCCAGCATTTT. Its protein product is CASSRAWTGDQPQHF.

The chain recombines TRBV7-3 with TRBJ1-1; 9 bases map to TRBD1. The CDR3 consists of 14 residues. V dropped 5 bases and J dropped 8; count of bases not matched to a gene: 9. Germline loops: CDR1 SGHTA, CDR2 FQGTGA. The CDR3 nucleotides are TGTGCCAGCAGCGGGGGGACAGGGAATTTGGAAGCTTTCTTT. Protein sequence: CASSGGTGNLEAFF.

J is TRBJ1-5 and V is TRBV7-2; D uncertain. This CDR3 contains 14 residues. Germline CDR1 reads SGHTA; CDR2 reads FQGNSA. V lost 2 bases and J lost 6, with 11 bases in between. The CDR3 sequence: CASSLTLQAQPQHF. The CDR3 bases are TGTGCCAGCAGCTTAACCCTCCAAGCTCAGCCCCAGCATTTT.

The V gene is TRBV6-5, the J gene TRBJ2-7, with 8 bases identical to TRBD1. CDR3 length: 15 amino acids. V was pared by 1 base and J by 1 base, with 3 bases of the junction left unmatched. CDR1 and CDR2 from the germline V gene are MNHEY and SVGAGI. In DNA, the CDR3 is TGTGCCAGCAGTTACTACAGGGACAGGTCCTACGAGCAGTACTTC. This encodes CASSYYRDRSYEQYF.

V is TRBV5-8 and J is TRBJ1-3, with a weak D call TRBD1 (6 bases). Germline CDR1 and CDR2: SGHTS and YDEGEE. Trimming removed 1 base at V and 2 bases at J, with 13 bases between. This CDR3 has 16 residues. CDR3 sequence (DNA): TGTGCCAGCAGCTTGATGCAGGGGTTCGCTGGAAACACCATATATTTT. Residues: CASSLMQGFAGNTIYF.

The rearrangement links TRBV28 to TRBJ1-3; TRBD1 is a possible D gene (5 bases). The CDR3 runs to 17 residues. The germline CDR1 and CDR2 sequences are MDHEN and SYDVKM. Trimming removed 3 bases from V and 3 bases from J, with 18 bases in between. The CDR3 DNA follows: TGTGCCAGCAGTTTTGGGGGGGTCCCTCTCTATGGAAACACCATATATTTT. The encoded protein is CASSFGGVPLYGNTIYF.

The chain couples TRBV7-9 to TRBJ2-2; 12 bases fit TRBD1. The CDR3 runs to 15 residues. V was clipped by 3 bases and J by 5 bases; unmatched bases: 1. CDR1 and CDR2 (germline): SEHNR, FQNEAQ (reference sequence). Here the CDR3 reads CASSLGQGATGELFF. CDR3 DNA: TGTGCCAGCAGCTTGGGACAGGGGGCAACCGGGGAGCTGTTTTTT.

This chain connects TRBV5-7 to TRBJ1-1, with 9 nucleotides matching TRBD1. TRBV5-7 falls under the ORF class, with uncertain function. V lost 2 bases to trimming and J lost 3 bases; unmatched junction nucleotides: 8. The CDR3 contains 16 residues. The CDR3 DNA sequence: TGTGCCAGCAGCTTTACCGGGACAGGGTTGCACACTGAAGCTTTCTTT. It yields the protein CASSFTGTGLHTEAFF.

This chain uses TRBV29-1 with TRBJ2-7, with a tentative D call TRBD2 (6 bases). CDR3 size: 14 residues. Germline lookup yields CDR1 SQVTM and CDR2 ANQGSEA. V shed 6 bases and J shed 5 bases, with 20 bases lying between them. The CDR3 DNA reads TGCAGCGTAGAAAAAGGGCAGGGCGGGGACGAGCAGTACTTC. It codes for CSVEKGQGGDEQYF.

The V call is TRBV18, the J call TRBJ2-7, with 11 bases matching TRBD2. The CDR3 length is 15 residues. The V gene end was trimmed by 5 bases and the J gene end by 0 bases; junction bases not matched to a gene: 3. Germline lookup yields CDR1 KGHSH and CDR2 LQKENI. CDR3 loop: CASSGTSGSSYEQYF. The CDR3 nucleotides are TGTGCCAGCTCAGGGACTAGCGGTAGCTCCTACGAGCAGTACTTC. Full variable domain (remainder filled in from reference TRBV18 and TRBJ2-7): NAGVMQNPRHLVRRRGQEARLRCSPMKGHSHVYWYRQLPEEGLKFMVYLQKENIIDESGMPKERFSAEFPKEGPSILRIQQVVRGDSAAYFCASSGTSGSSYEQYFGPGTRLTVT.

The chain has TRBV6-1 and TRBJ2-7; 8 bases align to TRBD1. J was trimmed by 7 bases and V by 1 base; bases with no gene match: 12. The germline CDR1 and CDR2 sequences are MNHNS and SASEGT. The CDR3 spans 16 residues. CDR3 protein: CASSEVWNRGSGEQYF. In nucleotides, the CDR3 is TGTGCCAGCAGTGAAGTGTGGAACAGGGGGTCGGGAGAGCAGTACTTC.

The chain uses TRBV6-1 and TRBJ2-7; 8 bases are shared with TRBD2. The CDR3 has 14 residues. Trimming took 5 bases from V and 2 from J; bases not matched to a gene: 5. Germline lookup yields CDR1 MNHNS and CDR2 SASEGT. This chain's CDR3 is CASSRSGGTYEQYF. The CDR3 bases are TGTGCCAGCAGTAGGAGCGGGGGAACCTACGAGCAGTACTTC.

This clone appeared once. J is TRBJ1-1 and V is TRBV5-1, with unresolved D. The CDR3 is 13 residues long. V lost 2 bases and J 5 bases, leaving 10 bases between the germline ends. In germline, CDR1 is SGHRS, CDR2 YFSETQ. As DNA, the CDR3 is TGCGCCAGCAGCTTACTGGGGAGGACTGAAGCTTTCTTT. Protein sequence: CASSLLGRTEAFF.

The V and J genes are TRBV11-2 and TRBJ2-5; D is possibly TRBD2 (5 bases). The germline gives CDR1 SGHAT, CDR2 FQNNGV. V was clipped by 5 bases and J by 7 bases, with 23 bases between them. The CDR3 extends over 16 amino acids. The DNA for the CDR3 is TGTGCCAGCAGCCATACCAACGGACTCCTAGTAGGGACCCAGTACTTC. Encoded protein: CASSHTNGLLVGTQYF.

This chain connects TRBV9 to TRBJ2-7; 8 nucleotides agree with TRBD1. Germline values: CDR1 SGDLS, CDR2 YYNGEE. CDR3 length: 16 residues. V trimming: 4 bases; J trimming: 5 bases; junction bases outside the gene matches: 14. The CDR3 coding sequence is TGTGCCAGCAGCCCTCGGACAGGGCTGAATGGAAACGAGCAGTACTTC. This sequence encodes CASSPRTGLNGNEQYF.

This clone was counted a few times. V and J are TRBV2 and TRBJ1-1; 7 bases agree with TRBD1. Germline CDR1 is SNHLY and CDR2 is FYNNEI. With V trimmed by 1 base and J by 3 bases, 5 bases remained unmatched. The CDR3 covers 15 residues. The CDR3 sequence is CASSEGQGGYTEAFF. CDR3 bases: TGTGCCAGCAGTGAAGGGCAGGGGGGCTACACTGAAGCTTTCTTT.

The chain has TRBV6-1 and TRBJ1-1; 7 bases line up with TRBD1. V gave up 1 base and J gave up 7 bases; unmatched junction bases: 6. CDR3 length equals 14 residues. The germline V gene encodes CDR1 MNHNS and CDR2 SASEGT. Here the CDR3 reads CASSEVDGDSEAFF. The CDR3 DNA is TGTGCCAGCAGTGAAGTTGACGGGGACAGTGAAGCTTTCTTT.

This chain's CDR3 is CASSLMASQNTEAFF. As DNA, the CDR3 is TGTGCCAGCAGCTTAATGGCTTCCCAGAACACTGAAGCTTTCTTT. The V call is TRBV11-1, the J call TRBJ1-1; D not resolved. V was clipped by 2 bases and J by 1 base, with 11 bases between them. The CDR3 is 15 amino acids. CDR1 and CDR2 (germline): SGHAT, FQDESV (reference sequence).

The chain couples TRBV19 to TRBJ1-2, with a weak D call TRBD1 (5 bases). Between the trimmed V and J ends, which lost 5 bases and 4 bases, there was a span of 11 bases. Germline V lookup: CDR1 LNHDA, CDR2 SQIVND (reference sequence). The CDR3 sequence is 13 residues long. The CDR3 nucleotides are TGTGCCAGTAGTCCAGGGTCGCTCTATGGCTACACCTTC. Translated, it gives CASSPGSLYGYTF.

The chain joins TRBV5-1 to TRBJ2-5; the match to TRBD2 covers 9 bases. V lost 3 bases and J lost 2; bases outside the gene matches: 5. This CDR3 comprises 15 residues. Germline values: CDR1 SGHRS, CDR2 YFSETQ. The CDR3 sequence is CASSSRTSEQETQYF. The CDR3 nucleotides read TGCGCCAGCAGCTCCCGGACTAGCGAGCAAGAGACCCAGTACTTC. Supplemented by reference TRBV5-1 and TRBJ2-5, the full variable domain reads KAGVTQTPRYLIKTRGQQVTLSCSPISGHRSVSWYQQTPGQGLQFLFEYFSETQRNKGNFPGRFSGRQFSNSRSEMNVSTLELGDSALYLCASSSRTSEQETQYFGPGTRLLVL.